These 12 T cell receptor beta chains were all obtained from the same sample, sequenced in a study of siplizumab effects on memory and regulatory T cells. The table came from immunoSEQ multiplex PCR; TCRdb's copy has only in-frame clones and leaves some out. The sample holds some 100,000 clones, roughly 93% seen once. Sequencing used non-Treg CD4+ T cells sorted from blood. These TCRs come from a human donor in good health.

V gene TRBV6-6 combines with J gene TRBJ1-1; D perhaps matches TRBD1 (5 bases). The germline CDR1 and CDR2 sequences are MNHNY and SVGAGI (reference sequence). The ends were cut back, 7 bases at V and 3 bases at J, with 18 bases in the middle. The CDR3 totals 15 residues. The CDR3 spells CASNPGTQGHTEAFF. Here the CDR3 DNA reads TGTGCCAGCAACCCCGGGACGCAAGGTCACACTGAAGCTTTCTTT.

This chain links TRBV12-5 with TRBJ2-2; no clear D. The germline gives CDR1 LGHNT, CDR2 FRNRAP. CDR3 length equals 13 residues. Trimming left V 4 bases short and J 6 bases short, with 9 bases between. The CDR3 region is CASGSDWAGELFF. The CDR3 DNA sequence: TGTGCTAGTGGTTCGGATTGGGCCGGGGAGCTGTTTTTT.

This clone was recorded once. This chain joins TRBV14 and TRBJ2-5; D is unresolved. The CDR3 runs to 11 residues. Trimming took 0 bases from V and 7 from J, leaving 3 bases between them. Germline V CDR1 and CDR2: SGHDN, FVKESK. Here the CDR3 reads CASSQELTQYF. In DNA form, the CDR3 reads TGTGCCAGCAGCCAAGAATTGACCCAGTACTTC.

The gene calls are TRBV18 and TRBJ1-2; 12 bases match TRBD1. CDR3 length: 14 residues. The V segment lost 3 bases and the J segment 6 bases; nucleotides outside the gene matches: 2. Germline CDR1 reads KGHSH; CDR2 reads LQKENI. Written as DNA, the CDR3 is TGTGCCAGCTCACCGGGACAGGGGGCAGATGGCTACACCTTC. Translation gives CASSPGQGADGYTF.

The chain carries TRBV4-1 and TRBJ2-5; D may be TRBD1 (6 bases). The J call may be faulty, since TRBJ2-7 better matches the DNA end. The CDR3 extends over 16 amino acids. Germline CDR1 MGHRA, CDR2 YSYEKL. CDR3 sequence reads: CASSQESLRGWSEQYF. The CDR3, as DNA: TGCGCCAGCAGCCAAGAGAGTCTCAGGGGCTGGAGCGAGCAGTACTTC.

This rearrangement joins TRBV6-1 to TRBJ1-2; D is perhaps TRBD1 (5 bases). Germline values: CDR1 MNHNS, CDR2 SASEGT. This CDR3 has 13 amino acids. Trimming stripped 4 bases from V and 2 bases from J, with 8 bases between. CDR3 coding DNA: TGTGCCAGCAGTGGACAGCCCAACTATGGCTACACCTTC. It codes for CASSGQPNYGYTF.

This clone was seen once. This chain connects TRBV5-6 to TRBJ1-2; unclear D gene. This CDR3 has 14 amino acids. The germline V gene encodes CDR1 SGHDT and CDR2 YYEEEE. Trimming cost V 2 bases and J 8 bases, with 16 bases left between them. In DNA form, the CDR3 reads TGTGCCAGCAGCTTAGGGCCGGATCTTTCGGGCTACACCTTC. Its protein product is CASSLGPDLSGYTF.

The chain recombines TRBV7-2 with TRBJ2-7, with a possible D match to TRBD1 (5 bases). From germline, CDR1 is SGHTA and CDR2 FQGNSA. CDR3 size: 13 residues. Trimming took off 2 bases at V and 2 bases at J, with 7 bases between the two ends. The CDR3 bases are TGTGCCAGCAGCTTATACAGGACCTACGAGCAGTACTTC. Translation gives CASSLYRTYEQYF.

The chain employs TRBV12-2 and TRBJ1-2; TRBD1, the D gene given by the table, was not confirmed from the DNA. TRBV12-2 is a pseudogene. The CDR3 extends over 14 amino acids. CDR3 sequence (DNA): TGTGCAAGTCGCCTTAACCCAGCTAACTATGGCTACACCTTC. Protein: CASRLNPANYGYTF.

The chain combines TRBV5-5 with TRBJ2-1; no definite D call. This CDR3 region has 15 residues. V was cut by 5 bases and J by 0 bases, with 12 bases left in between. Germline loops: CDR1 SGHKS, CDR2 YYEKEE (reference sequence). The CDR3 DNA reads as TGTGCCAGCAGGCCCCCGGGTTACTCCTACAATGAGCAGTTCTTC. It translates to CASRPPGYSYNEQFF.

The rearrangement uses TRBV6-5 and TRBJ1-1; D is undetermined. The CDR3 is 14 amino acids. Deletions cut 7 bases from V and 4 bases from J, with 16 bases between. Per germline, CDR1 MNHEY and CDR2 SVGAGI. In DNA, the CDR3 is TGTGCCAGCACTTTCACCGGAGAAGGCACTGAAGCTTTCTTT. Its translation is CASTFTGEGTEAFF.

The V and J genes are TRBV7-2 and TRBJ2-7, with D perhaps TRBD1 (6 bases). This CDR3 spans 12 amino acids. Germline V gene sequence: CDR1 SGHTA, CDR2 FQGNSA. With 5 bases removed from V and 4 bases from J, the gap between germline ends came to 9 bases. The chain's CDR3 is CASSQTGYEQYF. As DNA, the CDR3 is TGTGCCAGCAGCCAGACAGGATACGAGCAGTACTTC.